This paragraph reports one T cell receptor (beta chain). The data derive from a study of blood T cell repertoires in COVID-19. CDR3 size: 13 residues. Germline CDR1 reads MNHEY; CDR2 reads SMNVEV (reference sequence). V was pared by 3 bases and J by 1 base, with 5 bases between. The method was immunoSEQ multiplex PCR; TCRdb's version includes in-frame clones alone and lacks a portion of them. The profile shows some 230,000 clones, 65% to 90% of them singletons. The chain links TRBV27 to TRBJ2-3, with unresolved D. This TCR derives from a woman in her fifties or sixties with acute or convalescent COVID-19. Sequenced sample: peripheral blood. This CDR3 is CASSFTGTDTQYF. The CDR3 region has the DNA TGTGCCAGCAGTTTTACAGGCACAGATACGCAGTATTTT.